This T cell receptor beta chain came from a study of control samples from healthy donors and cancer patients. Profiled with immunoSEQ multiplex PCR; TCRdb holds only in-frame clones, not every one. The sample holds tens of thousands of clones, 65% to 90% seen once. Between the trimmed V and J ends, which lost 6 bases and 3 bases, there was a span of 9 bases. CDR3 size: 13 residues. The germline gives CDR1 MNHEY, CDR2 SVGAGI. The chain joins TRBV6-5 to TRBJ1-3; D gene unclear. Material: PBMCs. The clonotype was recovered from a man between 60 and 70 years old with head and neck cancer. For the CDR3, the DNA is TGTGCCAGCAGCCGCGGGATTGGAAACACCATATATTTT. Amino acids: CASSRGIGNTIYF.